This entry lists 3 T cell receptor beta chains sequenced from one sample in a study of vaccination and CD4 T cells after COVID-19. Treatment defined: approximately 9-day PBMC culture with coronavirus spike peptide pools or control peptides (ViraFEST assay). The Oncomine TCR Beta short-read assay generated sequence data from the DNA of cultured CD4+ T cells. TCRdb re-called the PCR reads with MiXCR, one entry per CDR3 protein. The sample includes over 15,000 distinct CDR3 sequences, approximately 42% of them seen just once. Which antigens these TCRs recognize remains unknown. The source was CD4+ T cells from blood, cultured in vitro, collected before SARS-CoV-2 vaccination. The receptor set was obtained from a human donor who had recovered from COVID-19.

The rearrangement joins TRBV12-3 or TRBV12-4 to TRBJ2-3; 11 nucleotides match TRBD1. Trimming took 7 bases from V and 2 from J; bases not matched to a gene: 5. The CDR3 runs to 15 residues. This CDR3 is CASNTGQGVTDTQYF. The CDR3 DNA is TGTGCCAGCAATACGGGACAGGGGGTCACAGATACGCAGTATTTT.

The chain employs TRBV6-5 and TRBJ2-5; 11 bases are a match to TRBD2. This CDR3 is 15 amino acids long. CDR1 MNHEY and CDR2 SVGAGI come from the germline V gene. Trimming cost V 2 bases and J 4 bases; bases outside gene matches: 3. This CDR3 is CASSYEGLAGETQYF. CDR3 sequence (DNA): TGTGCCAGCAGTTACGAAGGACTAGCGGGAGAGACCCAGTACTTC.

This clonotype was picked up a small number of times. The chain couples TRBV6-2 or TRBV6-3 to TRBJ2-5; TRBD2 might be the D (5 bases). The CDR3 consists of 13 residues. Germline V lookup: CDR1 MNHEY, CDR2 SVGEGT. The V gene lost 8 bases and the J gene lost 3 bases, with 13 bases spanning the gap. Here the CDR3 DNA reads TGTGCCAGCCGAACTTGGGGAGAAGAGACCCAGTACTTC. It specifies CASRTWGEETQYF.